One and the same sample provided the 20 T cell receptor beta chains below, sequenced in a study of lymphopenia after photon versus proton radiotherapy. The method was immunoSEQ multiplex PCR; TCRdb's version includes in-frame clones alone and lacks a portion of them. Among 25,000 to 30,000 clones listed, around 83% were seen once. Sequences were derived from peripheral blood, sampled from a patient treated with photon-based radiotherapy. These receptors were taken from a woman in her fifties or sixties with pancreatic cancer.

CDR3 sequence: CASSLGGSSGELFF. The CDR3 nucleotides read TGTGCCAGCAGCTTAGGGGGTAGCAGCGGGGAGCTGTTTTTT. The rearrangement uses TRBV7-2 and TRBJ2-2; D not resolved. Germline CDR1 reads SGHTA; CDR2 reads FQGNSA. The CDR3 sequence is 14 residues long. V was shortened by 1 base and J by 7 bases, with 10 bases between the two germline ends.

Concerning this clone: An end of the junction does not agree with germline; a read error may underlie this. V usage is TRBV2 and J usage is TRBJ1-1; the match to TRBD1 covers 8 bases. Per the germline V gene, CDR1 is SNHLY and CDR2 is FYNNEI. The CDR3 extends over 11 amino acids. CDR3 loop: CASRGGQAAAF. The CDR3 DNA reads as TGTGCCAGCAGAGGGGGACAGGCCGCTGCCTTT.

This clone was counted a single time. The rearrangement links TRBV7-2 to TRBJ2-2, with 15 nucleotides matching TRBD2. This CDR3 comprises 16 residues. The V gene's germline CDR1 is SGHTA and CDR2 FQGNSA. V was clipped by 4 bases and J by 6 bases; unmatched bases: 3. The CDR3 reads CASSSRTSGGAGELFF. As DNA, the CDR3 is TGTGCCAGCAGCTCTCGGACTAGCGGGGGGGCCGGGGAGCTGTTTTTT.

V and J are TRBV29-1 and TRBJ2-1; 8 bases agree with TRBD2. The CDR3 covers 16 residues. Trimming removed 7 bases from V and 4 bases from J; junction bases left unmatched: 15. Germline V gene lookup returns CDR1 SQVTM and CDR2 ANQGSEA. Written as DNA, the CDR3 is TGCAGCGCCACCCCCCGGGGACTAGGATTTTACAATGAGCAGTTCTTC. It is translated as CSATPRGLGFYNEQFF.

The chain combines TRBV9 with TRBJ2-3; D call uncertain. V shed 0 bases and J shed 5 bases, with 13 bases lying between them. CDR1 is SGDLS, CDR2 YYNGEE, per germline. The CDR3 spans 15 residues. The chain's CDR3 is CASSVGGAPLDTQYF. CDR3 sequence (DNA): TGTGCCAGCAGCGTAGGCGGAGCTCCCTTAGATACGCAGTATTTT.

This sequence joins TRBV19 and TRBJ2-2; D gene ambiguous. Trimming removed 8 bases from V and 6 bases from J, with 13 bases in between. This CDR3 has 13 residues. Germline CDR1 reads LNHDA; CDR2 reads SQIVND (reference sequence). The CDR3 bases are TGTGCCAGTCGCGCTGATCGAGCCGGGGAGCTGTTTTTT. It yields the protein CASRADRAGELFF.

There are a few counts of this clone. The V gene is TRBV9, the J gene TRBJ2-5; possible D gene TRBD2, 5 bases. Germline CDR1 reads SGDLS; CDR2 reads YYNGEE. CDR3 length: 14 residues. V lost 5 bases, J lost 1 base, and 12 bases lay in between. CDR3 nucleotide sequence: TGTGCCAGCAGTGAGAGCGGAGTCCAAGAGACCCAGTACTTC. Protein product: CASSESGVQETQYF.

The rearrangement links TRBV2 to TRBJ1-3, with D unresolved. The CDR3 runs to 15 residues. The V end was cut by 4 bases, the J end by 4 bases, with 14 bases between. Germline-derived CDR1 and CDR2 are SNHLY and FYNNEI. As DNA, the CDR3 is TGTGCCAGCAGTGCCTTGGACTTTGACGGAAACACCATATATTTT. Encoded protein: CASSALDFDGNTIYF.

The chain combines TRBV19 with TRBJ2-1; TRBD2 agrees at 10 bases. This CDR3 has 13 residues. The V gene end was trimmed by 3 bases and the J gene end by 10 bases; junction bases not matched to a gene: 3. Per germline, CDR1 LNHDA and CDR2 SQIVND (reference sequence). CDR3 residues: CASSIRTSGEQFF. For the CDR3, the DNA is TGTGCCAGTAGTATCAGGACTAGCGGAGAGCAGTTCTTC.

This sequence joins TRBV5-5 and TRBJ2-7; D might be TRBD2 (6 bases). V lost 0 bases and J lost 6, with 13 bases in between. Per germline, CDR1 SGHKS and CDR2 YYEKEE (reference sequence). The CDR3 is 14 residues long. CDR3: CASSLDRRVAEQYF. CDR3 sequence (DNA): TGTGCCAGCAGCTTGGACAGGAGGGTCGCCGAGCAGTACTTC.

The chain recombines TRBV9 with TRBJ2-5, with 9 positions matching TRBD2. The germline CDR1 and CDR2 sequences are SGDLS and YYNGEE. The CDR3 consists of 14 residues. With 3 bases clipped from V and 2 bases from J, the junction kept 2 bases outside the gene matches. CDR3 loop: CASSGSGRQETQYF. The DNA for the CDR3 is TGTGCCAGCAGCGGGAGCGGGAGGCAAGAGACCCAGTACTTC.

The rearrangement uses TRBV11-1 and TRBJ1-2, with D maybe TRBD1 (5 bases). The germline gives CDR1 SGHAT, CDR2 FQDESV (reference sequence). V lost 7 bases and J lost 0, with 12 bases in between. This CDR3 spans 14 amino acids. In DNA form, the CDR3 reads TGTGCCAGCAAAGGGACGGATTCTAACTATGGCTACACCTTC. Translation gives CASKGTDSNYGYTF.

The CDR3 nucleotides are TGTGCCAGCAGTTACCGAAACTCACCCCTCCACTTT. Translating gives CASSYRNSPLHF. The rearrangement uses TRBV6-5 and TRBJ1-6; D unclear. Germline values: CDR1 MNHEY, CDR2 SVGAGI. The V gene lost 2 bases and the J gene lost 10 bases, with 6 bases spanning the gap. The CDR3 contains 12 residues.

This chain joins TRBV10-1 and TRBJ2-5, with D uncertain. Germline values: CDR1 WNHNN, CDR2 SYGVQD (reference sequence). Trimming took off 3 bases at V and 7 bases at J, with 18 bases between the two ends. This CDR3 is 15 amino acids long. The CDR3: CASSDERSPSRTQYF. CDR3 nucleotide sequence: TGCGCCAGCAGTGATGAGAGATCCCCAAGTCGGACCCAGTACTTC.

The genes are TRBV28 and TRBJ1-1; no definite D call. V gave up 7 bases and J gave up 6 bases, with 12 bases separating them. The CDR3 loop spans 12 amino acids. Germline V gene lookup returns CDR1 MDHEN and CDR2 SYDVKM. This CDR3 is CASMPLTAEAFF. DNA of the CDR3: TGTGCCAGCATGCCCCTTACGGCTGAAGCTTTCTTT.

The chain has TRBV7-2 and TRBJ2-7, with TRBD1 matching over 8 bases. Trimming removed 5 bases from V and 3 bases from J; junction bases left unmatched: 3. The CDR3 spans 13 residues. Germline V gene lookup returns CDR1 SGHTA and CDR2 FQGNSA. The CDR3 DNA is TGTGCCAGCAGCCGGGACAGGAGCTACGAGCAGTACTTC. It specifies CASSRDRSYEQYF. The variable domain in full, with the rest retrieved from reference TRBV7-2 and TRBJ2-7, is GAGVSQSPSNKVTEKGKDVELRCDPISGHTALYWYRQSLGQGLEFLIYFQGNSAPDKSGLPSDRFSAERTGGSVSTLTIQRTQQEDSAVYLCASSRDRSYEQYFGPGTRLTVT.

The chain recombines TRBV2 with TRBJ2-1; a possible D gene is TRBD1 (5 bases). The V and J ends lost 5 bases and 6 bases respectively, with 14 bases between them. Germline lookup yields CDR1 SNHLY and CDR2 FYNNEI. The CDR3 is 14 residues long. Here the CDR3 DNA reads TGTGCCAGCAGTCCCCTGGGGCTAATCAATGAGCAGTTCTTC. The encoded protein is CASSPLGLINEQFF.

The chain joins TRBV7-2 to TRBJ1-2; TRBD1 matches at 7 bases. The CDR3 covers 15 residues. Germline loops: CDR1 SGHTA, CDR2 FQGNSA. Trimming took 5 bases from V and 0 from J; bases not matched to a gene: 6. The CDR3 here is CASSPDRASNYGYTF. CDR3 nucleotides: TGTGCCAGCAGCCCAGACAGGGCCTCTAACTATGGCTACACCTTC. Full variable domain (outside the CDR3, taken from reference TRBV7-2 and TRBJ1-2): GAGVSQSPSNKVTEKGKDVELRCDPISGHTALYWYRQSLGQGLEFLIYFQGNSAPDKSGLPSDRFSAERTGGSVSTLTIQRTQQEDSAVYLCASSPDRASNYGYTFGSGTRLTVV.

CDR3 nucleotide sequence: TGTGCCAGCAGCTTGGGCGGGAGACGTACCGGGGAGCTGTTTTTT. Translation gives CASSLGGRRTGELFF. The chain recombines TRBV2 with TRBJ2-2; TRBD2 agrees at 7 bases. CDR1 and CDR2 (germline): SNHLY, FYNNEI. The CDR3 covers 15 residues. The junction had 9 bases not matched to a gene; V was cut back by 6 bases and J by 5 bases. The variable domain in full, completed from reference TRBV2 and TRBJ2-2, reads EPEVTQTPSHQVTQMGQEVILRCVPISNHLYFYWYRQILGQKVEFLVSFYNNEISEKSEIFDDQFSVERPDGSNFTLKIRSTKLEDSAMYFCASSLGGRRTGELFFGEGSRLTVL.

J is TRBJ1-2 and V is TRBV25-1; 9 bases agree with TRBD1. The CDR3 has 14 amino acids. Germline V gene lookup returns CDR1 MGHDK and CDR2 SYGVNS. Trimming took 6 bases from V and 6 from J; bases not matched to a gene: 8. The CDR3 sequence is CASREDRGGDGYTF. CDR3 nucleotides: TGTGCCAGCAGGGAGGACAGGGGCGGGGATGGCTACACCTTC.